This T cell receptor beta chain is drawn from a study of CD8 T cells in ankylosing spondylitis. General study results and limits: Significantly higher representation of disease-linked clones was reported for matched ankylosing spondylitis synovial fluid.

This clonotype was recorded many times. Its specificity is unknown. The CDR3 extends over 15 amino acids. V gave up 3 bases and J gave up 0 bases, with 8 bases separating them. For TCR beta, libraries came from quantitative 5'-RACE with molecular barcodes. TCRdb recomputed calls from the 5' RACE reads with MiXCR, one row per CDR3 protein. The sample carries 250,000 or so distinct CDR3 sequences, 15% to 20% recorded once. The receptor comes from a male donor with ankylosing spondylitis or in good health (not recorded which). Sequencing used blood, either unsorted or a sorted T cell fraction (not recorded which). The chain couples TRBV12-3 or TRBV12-4 to TRBJ2-2; D may be TRBD2 (5 bases). DNA for the CDR3: TGTGCCAGCAGTTTTCTCGGGGCGAACACCGGGGAGCTGTTTTTT. Translating it yields CASSFLGANTGELFF.